The 14 T cell receptor beta chains listed next were all sequenced from one sample in a study of metastatic and nonmetastatic thyroid tumors. Every patient was untreated before thyroid surgery. Through MiXCR, TCRdb re-clonotyped the PCR reads. The data hold roughly 6,800 clones, with 25% to 30% observed a single time. The sequenced sample was tumor tissue. Source of these receptors: a female donor with papillary thyroid cancer or a benign thyroid nodule (not recorded which). Some clones in this sample may be carry-over from other donors' samples.

This clone was detected only a few times. The V and J genes are TRBV6-1 and TRBJ2-7; 8 positions agree with TRBD1. CDR1 and CDR2 from the germline V gene are MNHNS and SASEGT. Losses at the gene ends were 7 bases for V and 3 bases for J; bases not matched to a gene: 11. This CDR3 has 15 residues. The CDR3 sequence: CASKASGQGLYEQYF. In DNA, the CDR3 is TGTGCCAGCAAAGCTTCAGGACAGGGCCTCTACGAGCAGTACTTC.

This clone was detected a few times. V is TRBV6-1 and J is TRBJ1-1; D perhaps matches TRBD1 (5 bases). This CDR3 comprises 14 residues. CDR1 and CDR2 (germline): MNHNS, SASEGT. V was clipped by 4 bases and J by 4 bases, with 13 bases between them. CDR3 loop: CASSAGREVTEAFF. As DNA, the CDR3 is TGTGCCAGCAGTGCGGGCAGGGAGGTCACTGAAGCTTTCTTT.

This clone was seen many times. A much larger clone lies one base from this, so it may be a read error. Other DNA sequences from this sample encode an identical CDR3 as well. The V and J genes are TRBV4-1 and TRBJ1-1; D call uncertain. The CDR3 length is 13 residues. The germline gives CDR1 MGHRA, CDR2 YSYEKL. The CDR3 is CASSQTEAAEAFF. CDR3 coding DNA: TGCGCCAGCAGCCAAACAGAAGCGGCTGAAGCCTTCTTT.

This clone qualifies as medium-sized. At one end the junction does not follow the germline gene, possibly because of a read error. The rearrangement links TRBV28 to TRBJ1-4, with 7 nucleotides matching TRBD1. The CDR3 contains 12 residues. CDR1 MDHEN and CDR2 SYDVKM come from the germline V gene. CDR3 coding DNA: TGTGCCAGCAGTTCGACAGGGAGAGACTGGCTTTTT. Residues: CASSSTGRDWLF.

Concerning this clone itself: A read error may be the cause here, since a much bigger clone is one base away. The sample contains more than one DNA sequence encoding this CDR3. The CDR3 DNA reads as TGTGCCAGTAGGGGGGAGGGTATAAAGGACACTGAAGCTTTCTTT. It yields the protein CASRGEGIKDTEAFF. This sequence joins TRBV19 and TRBJ1-1, with D perhaps matching TRBD1 (5 bases). The ends were cut back, 6 bases at V and 3 bases at J, with 17 bases in the middle. This CDR3 region has 15 residues. Per germline, CDR1 LNHDA and CDR2 SQIVND (reference sequence).

This chain uses TRBV30 with TRBJ2-7, with TRBD2 matching over 9 bases. Trimming removed 5 bases from V and 7 bases from J; junction bases left unmatched: 6. CDR3 length: 12 amino acids. Germline V lookup: CDR1 GTSNPN, CDR2 SVGIG (reference sequence). CDR3 loop: CAWGTSLWEQYF. CDR3 bases: TGTGCCTGGGGGACTAGCTTGTGGGAGCAGTACTTC. The entire variable domain, with the rest obtained from reference TRBV30 and TRBJ2-7, is as follows: SQTIHQWPATLVQPVGSPLSLECTVEGTSNPNLYWYRQAAGRGLQLLFYSVGIGQISSEVPQNLSASRPQDRQFILSSKKLLLSDSGFYLCAWGTSLWEQYFGPGTRLTVT.

The chain combines TRBV4-3 with TRBJ1-4; D is undetermined. The CDR3 is 15 residues long. Germline CDR1 is LGHNA and CDR2 is YSLEER. V was trimmed by 2 bases and J by 8 bases, leaving 15 bases between them. The CDR3 here is CASSQQPTGIEKLFF. The CDR3, as DNA: TGCGCCAGCAGCCAACAACCGACGGGAATCGAAAAACTGTTTTTT.

V gene TRBV7-6 combines with J gene TRBJ2-1; TRBD1 matches 7 bases. The germline CDR1 and CDR2 sequences are SGHVS and FNYEAQ. The CDR3 is 14 residues long. With V trimmed by 5 bases and J by 5 bases, 6 bases remained unmatched. This CDR3 reads CASSPTTGDNEQFF. The CDR3 region has the DNA TGTGCCAGCAGCCCCACCACAGGGGACAATGAGCAGTTCTTC. The full variable domain, in which reference TRBV7-6 and TRBJ2-1 provide the parts outside the CDR3, is GAGVSQSPRYKVTKRGQDVALRCDPISGHVSLYWYRQALGQGPEFLTYFNYEAQQDKSGLPNDRFSAERPEGSISTLTIQRTEQRDSAMYRCASSPTTGDNEQFFGPGTRLTVL.

The chain recombines TRBV24-1 with TRBJ1-2; D is perhaps TRBD1 (5 bases). The CDR3 has 14 amino acids. Trimming removed 5 bases at V and 4 bases at J, with 13 bases between. Germline CDR1 is KGHDR and CDR2 is SFDVKD. CDR3 DNA sequence: TGTGCCACCAGTGCAGGAGGGGAGGGCTATGGCTACACCTTC. Amino acid sequence: CATSAGGEGYGYTF.

This clone occurred a few times. This chain uses TRBV28 with TRBJ2-1, with D possibly being TRBD1 or TRBD2 (5 bases each). V was clipped by 6 bases and J by 7 bases, with 10 bases between them. This CDR3 has 12 residues. Germline V CDR1 and CDR2: MDHEN, SYDVKM. The CDR3 loop is CASRSEGNEQFF. Here the CDR3 DNA reads TGTGCCAGCAGATCTGAGGGGAATGAGCAGTTCTTC. The full variable domain, rest sourced from reference TRBV28 and TRBJ2-1, is DVKVTQSSRYLVKRTGEKVFLECVQDMDHENMFWYRQDPGLGLRLIYFSYDVKMKEKGDIPEGYSVSREKKERFSLILESASTNQTSMYLCASRSEGNEQFFGPGTRLTVL.

V usage is TRBV19 and J usage is TRBJ2-7; no clear D. CDR1 LNHDA and CDR2 SQIVND come from the germline V gene (reference sequence). This CDR3 has 13 amino acids. V gave up 3 bases and J gave up 5 bases, with 11 bases separating them. The CDR3 here is CASSMSVRDEQYF. CDR3 sequence (DNA): TGTGCCAGTAGTATGTCTGTTCGGGACGAGCAGTACTTC. The variable domain in full, with the rest retrieved from reference TRBV19 and TRBJ2-7, is DGGITQSPKYLFRKEGQNVTLSCEQNLNHDAMYWYRQDPGQGLRLIYYSQIVNDFQKGDIAEGYSVSREKKESFPLTVTSAQKNPTAFYLCASSMSVRDEQYFGPGTRLTVT.

This clone is medium-sized. The chain joins TRBV5-1 to TRBJ2-1, with 10 bases identical to TRBD2. V dropped 3 bases and J dropped 3; count of bases not matched to a gene: 3. The CDR3 runs to 15 residues. Germline CDR1 is SGHRS and CDR2 is YFSETQ. In DNA form, the CDR3 reads TGCGCCAGCAGCTCAGGACTAGCGGACTACAATGAGCAGTTCTTC. Translated: CASSSGLADYNEQFF.

This clone counts as medium-sized. V usage is TRBV2 and J usage is TRBJ1-2; 7 bases are shared with TRBD1. The CDR3 runs 14 residues. The germline gives CDR1 SNHLY, CDR2 FYNNEI. J was trimmed by 7 bases and V by 5 bases; bases with no gene match: 10. The CDR3 coding sequence is TGTGCCAGCAGTTCTAGGACAGGCATTGCTGGCTACACCTTC. Protein: CASSSRTGIAGYTF.

This clone was detected once. CDR3 amino acids: CASSQDRRGPSYEQYF. The CDR3, as DNA: TGCGCCAGCAGCCAAGATCGGCGGGGCCCATCCTACGAGCAGTACTTC. The chain carries TRBV4-3 and TRBJ2-7; maybe TRBD2 (6 bases). This CDR3 comprises 16 residues. V was clipped by 0 bases and J by 1 base, with 13 bases between them. CDR1 LGHNA and CDR2 YSLEER come from the germline V gene.